The TCR beta chain described here comes from a study of graft-versus-host responses after intestinal transplantation. Study background: Multivisceral, liver-intestinal, or isolated intestinal grafts were transplanted into recipients. All of the recipients had induction that used anti-thymocyte globulin, then tacrolimus and steroids for two to four years. Regarding the study as a whole: Graft-donor T cell macrochimerism in patients accompanied high graft-versus-host to host-versus-graft clonal ratios in allografts.

Between the trimmed V and J ends, which lost 3 bases and 8 bases, there was a span of 31 bases. This CDR3 has 19 amino acids. Germline CDR1 reads MDHEN; CDR2 reads SYDVKM. Using immunoSEQ multiplex PCR, the repertoire was profiled, and TCRdb retains in-frame clones only, with some absent. The sample consists of about 120,000 clones, about 93% of them appearing once. A word on this clone: No antigen is known for it.

The chain couples TRBV28 to TRBJ1-1; D possibly corresponds to TRBD1 (5 bases). The specimen was unstimulated CD4+ T cells sorted from spleen or lymph node cells, collected before intestinal transplant. This TCR was recovered from a human donor who received an intestinal transplant. Here the CDR3 reads CASSFTRSKDGLWGREAFF. The CDR3 DNA reads TGTGCCAGCAGTTTCACCCGCTCCAAAGACGGCCTGTGGGGGAGGGAAGCTTTCTTT.